The following is a T cell receptor (beta chain) sequence with its context. This sample was included in a study of shared clonotypes between healthy human individuals. Sequencing was performed with immunoSEQ multiplex PCR; in TCRdb, only in-frame clones are kept and a portion is missing. The sample has 2 million to 3 million clones; approximately 93% are singletons. The split of CD4+ cells yielded CD45RA+ naive and CD45RA-negative memory subsets. The CDR3 totals 15 residues. The V gene's germline CDR1 is MNHEY and CDR2 SVGAGI. The V and J ends lost 6 bases and 4 bases, in that order; junction bases with no gene match: 8.

This chain links TRBV6-5 with TRBJ1-4; 7 positions match TRBD1. The sequenced material came from naive CD4+ T cells from PBMCs. The subset was: CD45RA+ positively selected. The TCR sequence derives from a man in his late teens or twenties in good health. Some clones in this sample may be carry-over from other donors' samples. CDR3 nucleotides: TGTGCCAGCAGACCGCGGGACAGCAGTAATGAAAAACTGTTTTTT. It translates to CASRPRDSSNEKLFF.